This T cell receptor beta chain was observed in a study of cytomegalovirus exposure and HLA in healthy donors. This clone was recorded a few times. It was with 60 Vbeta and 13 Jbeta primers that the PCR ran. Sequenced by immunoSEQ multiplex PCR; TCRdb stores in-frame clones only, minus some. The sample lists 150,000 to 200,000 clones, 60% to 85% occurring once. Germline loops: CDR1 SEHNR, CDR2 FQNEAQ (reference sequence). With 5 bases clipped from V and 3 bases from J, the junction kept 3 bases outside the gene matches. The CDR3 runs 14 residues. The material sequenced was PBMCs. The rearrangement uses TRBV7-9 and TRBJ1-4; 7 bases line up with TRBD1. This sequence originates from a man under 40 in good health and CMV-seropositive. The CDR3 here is CASSPGQSNEKLFF. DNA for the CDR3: TGTGCCAGCAGCCCGGGACAGTCTAATGAAAAACTGTTTTTT.